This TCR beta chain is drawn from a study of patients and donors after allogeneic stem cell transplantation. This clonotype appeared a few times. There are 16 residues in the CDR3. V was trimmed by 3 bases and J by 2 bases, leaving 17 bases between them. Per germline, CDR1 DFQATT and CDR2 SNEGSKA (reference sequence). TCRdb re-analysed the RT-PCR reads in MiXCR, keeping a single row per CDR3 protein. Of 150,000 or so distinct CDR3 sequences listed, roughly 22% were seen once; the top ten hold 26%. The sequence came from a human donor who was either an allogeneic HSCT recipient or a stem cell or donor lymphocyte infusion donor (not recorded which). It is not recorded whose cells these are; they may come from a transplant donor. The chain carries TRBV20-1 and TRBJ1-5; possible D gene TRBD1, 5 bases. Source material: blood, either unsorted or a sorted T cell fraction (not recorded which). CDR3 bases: TGCAGTGCTAGGTGGCAGGGAATGGTGGGCAATCAGCCCCAGCATTTT. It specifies CSARWQGMVGNQPQHF.